These 20 T cell receptor beta chains were all obtained from the same sample, sequenced in a study of T cell responses to AZD1222 COVID-19 vaccine. Method: immunoSEQ multiplex PCR; TCRdb's copy keeps in-frame clones and lacks some. Among about 130,000 clones, 80% to 90% were seen once, and the ten largest hold around 5.6%. Sequencing was performed on peripheral blood, taken on day 0 of AZD1222 vaccination. The receptors derive from an adult in good health.

This clone was found once. J is TRBJ2-3 and V is TRBV2, with a tentative D call TRBD2 (7 bases). V shed 5 bases and J shed 5 bases, with 17 bases lying between them. Germline-derived CDR1 and CDR2 are SNHLY and FYNNEI. The CDR3 extends over 15 amino acids. The DNA for the CDR3 is TGTGCCAGCAGTTCCCTGGGGAGGGGGGGAGATACGCAGTATTTT. It codes for CASSSLGRGGDTQYF.

This clone was counted once. The V gene is TRBV28, the J gene TRBJ1-5; a possible D gene is TRBD1 (5 bases). This CDR3 region has 14 residues. From germline, CDR1 is MDHEN and CDR2 SYDVKM. With 4 bases removed from V and 9 bases from J, the gap between germline ends came to 16 bases. In DNA form, the CDR3 reads TGTGCCAGCAGTTCCCGACAGAGCCTAGGGCCCCAGCATTTT. It is translated as CASSSRQSLGPQHF.

This chain links TRBV11-1 with TRBJ1-1; 8 bases line up with TRBD1. CDR1 SGHAT and CDR2 FQDESV come from the germline V gene (reference sequence). The CDR3 is 13 residues long. V trimming: 5 bases; J trimming: 10 bases; junction bases outside the gene matches: 9. CDR3 in DNA: TGTGCCAGCAGCGCCGGACAGGGATTAAGAGCTTTCTTT. Protein product: CASSAGQGLRAFF.

J is TRBJ1-1 and V is TRBV9; D is uncertain. With 2 bases removed from V and 0 bases from J, the gap between germline ends came to 17 bases. Germline CDR1 SGDLS, CDR2 YYNGEE. This CDR3 comprises 17 residues. This CDR3 is CASSVGPGTNMNTEAFF. The CDR3, as DNA: TGTGCCAGCAGCGTCGGGCCAGGCACTAACATGAACACTGAAGCTTTCTTT.

The chain carries TRBV6-5 and TRBJ1-2, with D perhaps matching TRBD1 (6 bases). The CDR3 has 13 amino acids. With 8 bases removed from V and 4 bases from J, the gap between germline ends came to 14 bases. From germline, CDR1 is MNHEY and CDR2 SVGAGI. CDR3: CASAAPTGYGYTF. The CDR3 DNA reads as TGTGCCAGCGCTGCCCCGACAGGCTATGGCTACACCTTC.

The gene calls are TRBV13 and TRBJ2-7; TRBD2 is a possible D gene (6 bases). Germline lookup yields CDR1 PRHDT and CDR2 FYEKMQ (reference sequence). This CDR3 region has 13 residues. Deletions cut 4 bases from V and 4 bases from J, with 11 bases between. CDR3 DNA sequence: TGTGCCAGCAGCTCCGGGAGAAATTACGAGCAGTACTTC. It encodes CASSSGRNYEQYF.

Only a few counts were recorded for this clone. The chain carries TRBV6-2 or TRBV6-3 and TRBJ2-3, with D maybe TRBD1 (6 bases). Germline V CDR1 and CDR2: MNHEY, SVGEGT. Trimming pared 5 bases from V and 2 bases from J, leaving 17 bases between. The CDR3 totals 16 residues. CDR3 amino acids: CASSPRDTSPTDTQYF. The CDR3 DNA reads TGTGCCAGCAGTCCACGGGACACCTCCCCCACAGATACGCAGTATTTT.

The rearrangement joins TRBV5-1 to TRBJ1-1, with D possibly TRBD1 on 6 matching bases. The CDR3 has 18 amino acids. Trimming left V 0 bases short and J 0 bases short, with 18 bases between. Germline V gene data show CDR1 as SGHRS and CDR2 as YFSETQ. The CDR3 region is CASSLEGGRGAMNTEAFF. The CDR3 nucleotides read TGCGCCAGCAGCTTGGAAGGGGGGCGCGGGGCTATGAACACTGAAGCTTTCTTT.

This chain uses TRBV9 with TRBJ1-3; no definite D call. The V gene's germline CDR1 is SGDLS and CDR2 YYNGEE. V dropped 5 bases and J dropped 4 bases, with 7 bases sitting between them. The CDR3 is made up of 12 amino acids. CDR3 DNA sequence: TGTGCCAGCAGGGGAGGGGGAAACACCATATATTTT. Encoded protein: CASRGGGNTIYF. The full variable domain, its missing parts supplied by reference TRBV9 and TRBJ1-3, is DSGVTQTPKHLITATGQRVTLRCSPRSGDLSVYWYQQSLDQGLQFLIQYYNGEERAKGNILERFSAQQFPDLHSELNLSSLELGDSALYFCASRGGGNTIYFGEGSWLTVV.

The chain carries TRBV5-1 and TRBJ1-3; 7 positions agree with TRBD1. From germline, CDR1 is SGHRS and CDR2 YFSETQ. The CDR3 runs to 15 residues. Trimming at V came to 4 bases and at J to 3 bases, leaving 7 bases not matched to a gene. The chain's CDR3 is CASSKGTGVGNTIYF. The CDR3 DNA follows: TGCGCCAGCAGCAAAGGTACAGGGGTTGGAAACACCATATATTTT.

This chain uses TRBV7-2 with TRBJ1-2; 7 bases are shared with TRBD1. The CDR3 covers 15 residues. The germline V gene has CDR1 SGHTA and CDR2 FQGNSA. V lost 2 bases and J lost 7; bases outside the gene matches: 10. The CDR3 DNA reads TGTGCCAGCAGCTTACTGGTAGGGGGCGAGAGTGGCTACACCTTC. Its translation: CASSLLVGGESGYTF.

This clone was observed a few times. The chain is built from TRBV6-2 or TRBV6-3 and TRBJ2-7; 7 bases match TRBD2. The CDR3 consists of 16 residues. V trimming: 5 bases; J trimming: 0 bases; junction bases outside the gene matches: 10. Germline V gene sequence: CDR1 MNHEY, CDR2 SVGEGT. CDR3 nucleotides: TGTGCCAGCAGTCTCTCTCCTAGCGGAATCTCCTACGAGCAGTACTTC. It translates to CASSLSPSGISYEQYF.

The genes are TRBV30 and TRBJ2-1; 10 nucleotides align to TRBD2. This CDR3 has 14 residues. The junction had 4 bases not matched to a gene; V was cut back by 0 bases and J by 8 bases. Germline assignment: CDR1 GTSNPN and CDR2 SVGIG (reference sequence). DNA of the CDR3: TGTGCCTGGAGTGTAATAGCGGGGGGCTATGAGCAGTTCTTC. Translating it yields CAWSVIAGGYEQFF.

CDR3 sequence (DNA): TGTGCCAGCTTCCCGGACAGGGGAGTCGAAAAACTGTTTTTT. Amino acid sequence: CASFPDRGVEKLFF. The chain joins TRBV6-5 to TRBJ1-4; 9 bases are shared with TRBD1. Losses at the gene ends were 8 bases for V and 8 bases for J; bases not matched to a gene: 9. This CDR3 is built from 14 residues. From germline, CDR1 is MNHEY and CDR2 SVGAGI.

This rearrangement joins TRBV12-2 to TRBJ1-4. TRBV12-2 is recorded as a pseudogene. The CDR3 contains 16 residues. The CDR3 loop reads CASRLTVAGWREKLFF. CDR3 coding DNA: TGTGCAAGTCGCCTAACTGTGGCGGGGTGGCGTGAAAAACTGTTTTTT.

The rearrangement joins TRBV7-2 to TRBJ1-2, with 7 bases lining up with TRBD1. Germline V gene lookup returns CDR1 SGHTA and CDR2 FQGNSA. CDR3 length: 16 amino acids. The V and J ends lost 4 bases and 4 bases, in that order; junction bases with no gene match: 12. The CDR3 loop is CASSSPSAGGGYGYTF. Written as DNA, the CDR3 is TGTGCCAGCAGCTCACCCTCTGCAGGGGGAGGCTATGGCTACACCTTC.

The chain is built from TRBV19 and TRBJ2-4; TRBD2 is a possible D gene (6 bases). V lost 3 bases, J lost 5 bases, and 8 bases lay in between. Germline CDR1 is LNHDA and CDR2 is SQIVND (reference sequence). CDR3 length: 13 residues. The CDR3 nucleotides read TGTGCCAGTAGTATGGACTACCAAAACATTCAGTACTTC. This sequence encodes CASSMDYQNIQYF.

This sequence joins TRBV10-3 and TRBJ1-5; no clear D gene. V shed 4 bases and J shed 0 bases, with 7 bases lying between them. Germline values: CDR1 ENHRY, CDR2 SYGVKD. CDR3 length equals 14 residues. The CDR3: CAISGTASNQPQHF. The CDR3 DNA reads as TGTGCCATCAGTGGGACGGCTAGCAATCAGCCCCAGCATTTT.

The CDR3 loop reads CAIKEQGATNTEAFF. The CDR3 nucleotides read TGTGCCATCAAGGAACAGGGGGCAACGAACACTGAAGCTTTCTTT. The chain is built from TRBV10-3 and TRBJ1-1, with TRBD1 identical over 9 bases. With V trimmed by 7 bases and J by 1 base, 7 bases remained unmatched. The CDR3 length is 15 residues. Looked up from germline, CDR1 is ENHRY and CDR2 is SYGVKD.

The chain couples TRBV18 to TRBJ2-5; a weak D match, TRBD1 (5 bases). Trimming took 4 bases from V and 2 from J, leaving 14 bases between them. CDR3 length equals 15 residues. The germline V gene has CDR1 KGHSH and CDR2 LQKENI. Here the CDR3 DNA reads TGTGCCAGCTCACGTAGTCCGACAGCGCAAGAGACCCAGTACTTC. It yields the protein CASSRSPTAQETQYF.